These 32 T cell receptor beta chains came from one sample sequenced in a study of blood T cell repertoires in COVID-19 (dated by TCRdb to 2020 to 2021). Library preparation was by the immunoSEQ multiplex PCR assay. TCRdb limited this immuneACCESS table to in-frame rearrangements with V and J called. A share of clones is missing; checked studies link under half to unresolved V genes, and the rest is unexplained. In all, the sample holds 100,000 to 110,000 clones, and roughly 80% of those were seen once. The ten largest clones take up 10% to 15% of the sample. Sequenced material: peripheral blood. These receptors were collected from a man in his fifties or sixties with active or convalescent COVID-19.

The V gene is TRBV11-3, the J gene TRBJ2-5, with D hard to call. The ends were cut back, 4 bases at V and 2 bases at J, with 11 bases in the middle. This CDR3 is built from 14 residues. Germline-derived CDR1 and CDR2 are SGHNT and YENEEA. As DNA, the CDR3 is TGTGCCAGCAGCTCCCTCAGAGGTCAAGAGACCCAGTACTTC. Its translation: CASSSLRGQETQYF.

The chain combines TRBV9 with TRBJ2-7; TRBD1 matches 9 bases. CDR3 size: 13 residues. V was pared by 3 bases and J by 6 bases, with 4 bases of the junction left unmatched. Germline loops: CDR1 SGDLS, CDR2 YYNGEE. The CDR3 DNA reads as TGTGCCAGCAGCGAACAGGGGGCTGGCGAGCAGTACTTC. Its translation is CASSEQGAGEQYF.

The chain couples TRBV2 to TRBJ2-3; tentatively, D is TRBD2 (6 bases). V was clipped by 6 bases and J by 0 bases, with 16 bases between them. The CDR3 consists of 16 residues. Germline V lookup: CDR1 SNHLY, CDR2 FYNNEI. CDR3 in amino acids: CASRGTFLASTDTQYF. The CDR3 DNA reads as TGTGCCAGCAGAGGGACTTTCTTGGCTAGCACAGATACGCAGTATTTT.

This chain joins TRBV19 and TRBJ2-2; 12 nucleotides align to TRBD2. Germline trimming cut 4 bases from V and 3 bases from J; bases unmatched to any gene: 15. The CDR3 contains 20 residues. Germline V CDR1 and CDR2: LNHDA, SQIVND (reference sequence). CDR3 loop: CASSSRLAGGPSQYTGELFF. CDR3 nucleotides: TGTGCCAGTAGTAGCCGCCTAGCGGGAGGGCCCTCCCAGTACACCGGGGAGCTGTTTTTT.

In DNA form, the CDR3 reads TGTGCCAGCAGGAGCATCGGGTCCGGCACAGATACGCAGTATTTT. Translating gives CASRSIGSGTDTQYF. The chain links TRBV9 to TRBJ2-3; D is unclear. The germline V gene has CDR1 SGDLS and CDR2 YYNGEE. There are 15 residues in the CDR3. The ends were cut back, 5 bases at V and 1 base at J, with 14 bases in the middle. The full variable domain, completed using reference TRBV9 and TRBJ2-3, is DSGVTQTPKHLITATGQRVTLRCSPRSGDLSVYWYQQSLDQGLQFLIQYYNGEERAKGNILERFSAQQFPDLHSELNLSSLELGDSALYFCASRSIGSGTDTQYFGPGTRLTVL.

The rearrangement joins TRBV15 to TRBJ1-1; D unclear. The CDR3 is 13 residues long. Germline CDR1 is LNHNV and CDR2 is YYDKDF (reference sequence). V was shortened by 0 bases and J by 9 bases, with 11 bases between the two germline ends. The CDR3 DNA reads TGTGCCACCAGCAGAGATAAAAACGGGAAAGCTTTCTTT. Translating gives CATSRDKNGKAFF.

This chain joins TRBV13 and TRBJ2-7, with a possible D match to TRBD2 (5 bases). V was shortened by 7 bases and J by 4 bases, with 14 bases between the two germline ends. The germline V gene encodes CDR1 PRHDT and CDR2 FYEKMQ (reference sequence). This CDR3 has 13 amino acids. DNA of the CDR3: TGTGCCAGCACCGGGAAAGGCTCTTACGAGCAGTACTTC. Translation gives CASTGKGSYEQYF.

The chain combines TRBV6-5 with TRBJ2-2; 7 positions agree with TRBD2. This CDR3 has 15 residues. Germline V lookup: CDR1 MNHEY, CDR2 SVGAGI. Unmatched junction bases numbered 8, after V lost 7 bases and J lost 3 bases. The CDR3 here is CASTWEGQDTGELFF. DNA for the CDR3: TGTGCCAGCACGTGGGAGGGCCAGGACACCGGGGAGCTGTTTTTT.

The V call is TRBV6-5, the J call TRBJ2-7, with 7 bases fitting TRBD1. The CDR3 length is 13 residues. The V segment lost 7 bases and the J segment 2 bases; nucleotides outside the gene matches: 5. Germline V lookup: CDR1 MNHEY, CDR2 SVGAGI. CDR3 region: CASKPGQTYEQYF. The DNA of the CDR3 is TGTGCCAGCAAACCGGGACAGACCTACGAGCAGTACTTC.

CDR3 protein: CASSPRQGNEKLFF. CDR3 DNA: TGTGCCAGCAGCCCTCGACAGGGTAATGAAAAACTGTTTTTT. The chain uses TRBV5-6 and TRBJ1-4, with TRBD1 matching 7 bases. The CDR3 is made up of 14 amino acids. From germline, CDR1 is SGHDT and CDR2 YYEEEE. V shed 4 bases, J shed 4 bases, and the junction held 4 bases outside the gene matches.

V gene TRBV29-1 combines with J gene TRBJ1-4; D possibly corresponds to TRBD1 (5 bases). The CDR3 extends over 13 amino acids. V was cut by 6 bases and J by 8 bases, with 16 bases left in between. Germline V CDR1 and CDR2: SQVTM, ANQGSEA. The CDR3 sequence: CSVQGVLGEKLFF. In DNA form, the CDR3 reads TGCAGCGTCCAGGGCGTTCTTGGGGAAAAACTGTTTTTT.

The chain carries TRBV19 and TRBJ1-5; 7 bases agree with TRBD1. Trimming cost V 5 bases and J 5 bases; bases outside gene matches: 3. This CDR3 comprises 13 residues. CDR1 is LNHDA and CDR2 is SQIVND in the germline V gene (reference sequence). The CDR3 coding sequence is TGTGCCAGTAGTCCCGACAGGGATCAGCCCCAGCATTTT. Its translation is CASSPDRDQPQHF.

This clone was detected once. The chain combines TRBV5-1 with TRBJ2-1; 9 nucleotides agree with TRBD2. This CDR3 is built from 17 residues. Per the germline V gene, CDR1 is SGHRS and CDR2 is YFSETQ. V trimming: 4 bases; J trimming: 2 bases; junction bases outside the gene matches: 10. CDR3 in DNA: TGCGCCAGCAGCCCCTCTGCGGGAGGGCCCCCCTACAATGAGCAGTTCTTC. Amino acid sequence: CASSPSAGGPPYNEQFF.

The rearrangement uses TRBV9 and TRBJ1-1; D is ambiguous. CDR3 length: 13 residues. Germline V CDR1 and CDR2: SGDLS, YYNGEE. The V end lost 3 bases, the J end lost 3 bases, and 9 bases lay between the germline ends. The CDR3 sequence: CASSAPGDTEAFF. In nucleotides, the CDR3 is TGTGCCAGCAGCGCCCCAGGTGACACTGAAGCTTTCTTT. The whole variable domain, remainder taken from reference TRBV9 and TRBJ1-1, is DSGVTQTPKHLITATGQRVTLRCSPRSGDLSVYWYQQSLDQGLQFLIQYYNGEERAKGNILERFSAQQFPDLHSELNLSSLELGDSALYFCASSAPGDTEAFFGQGTRLTVV.

This rearrangement joins TRBV28 to TRBJ1-5; maybe TRBD1 (5 bases). Germline V CDR1 and CDR2: MDHEN, SYDVKM. V was shortened by 2 bases and J by 2 bases, with 10 bases between the two germline ends. This CDR3 has 15 amino acids. CDR3 sequence reads: CASSLAGEGNQPQHF. CDR3 nucleotides: TGTGCCAGCAGTTTAGCGGGGGAGGGCAATCAGCCCCAGCATTTT.

V and J are TRBV3-1 (or the pseudogene TRBV3-2) and TRBJ2-6; D is ambiguous. V was clipped by 6 bases and J by 2 bases, with 8 bases between them. Per germline, CDR1 LGHDT and CDR2 YNNKEL (reference sequence). CDR3 length: 14 amino acids. The CDR3 here is CASRTSAGANVLTF. CDR3 DNA sequence: TGTGCCAGCAGGACTTCGGCTGGGGCCAACGTCCTGACTTTC.

Comments on this clone: Other DNA sequences in this specimen translate into the identical CDR3. The chain uses TRBV7-3 and TRBJ2-3, with 10 bases matching TRBD1. This CDR3 is 15 amino acids long. V was pared by 2 bases and J by 3 bases, with 2 bases of the junction left unmatched. In germline, CDR1 is SGHTA, CDR2 FQGTGA. This chain's CDR3 is CASSLDRGLTDTQYF. In nucleotides, the CDR3 is TGTGCCAGCAGCTTAGACAGGGGGCTGACAGATACGCAGTATTTT. The complete variable domain, with remaining parts taken from reference TRBV7-3 and TRBJ2-3, reads GAGVSQTPSNKVTEKGKYVELRCDPISGHTALYWYRQSLGQGPEFLIYFQGTGAADDSGLPNDRFFAVRPEGSVSTLKIQRTERGDSAVYLCASSLDRGLTDTQYFGPGTRLTVL.

The chain links TRBV25-1 to TRBJ2-3, with 9 bases fitting TRBD1. The junction had 13 bases not matched to a gene; V was cut back by 3 bases and J by 3 bases. Germline-derived CDR1 and CDR2 are MGHDK and SYGVNS. The CDR3 sequence is 18 residues long. The CDR3 sequence is CASSERGQGQRGTDTQYF. The CDR3 region has the DNA TGTGCCAGCAGTGAGAGAGGACAGGGGCAGAGAGGTACAGATACGCAGTATTTT.

CDR3 residues: CASSLGQGGSGYGYTF. As DNA, the CDR3 is TGCGCCAGCAGCTTGGGACAGGGTGGATCCGGCTATGGCTACACCTTC. The genes are TRBV5-1 and TRBJ1-2; TRBD1 aligns across 7 bases. J was trimmed by 4 bases and V by 0 bases; bases with no gene match: 9. The CDR3 sequence is 16 residues long. Germline lookup yields CDR1 SGHRS and CDR2 YFSETQ.

This clone was counted ten times or more. V and J are TRBV3-1 (or the pseudogene TRBV3-2) and TRBJ2-7, with TRBD1 matching 10 bases. The CDR3 has 16 residues. Trimming took 1 base from V and 1 from J; bases not matched to a gene: 4. Per germline, CDR1 LGHDT and CDR2 YNNKEL (reference sequence). The CDR3 sequence is CASSQGWDRGSYEQYF. The CDR3 DNA follows: TGTGCCAGCAGCCAAGGGTGGGACAGGGGATCCTACGAGCAGTACTTC.

J is TRBJ2-3 and V is TRBV6-5, with TRBD2 identical over 15 bases. This CDR3 is built from 16 residues. After removal of 2 bases from V and 6 bases from J, the junction contained 3 bases not matched to a gene. Per germline, CDR1 MNHEY and CDR2 SVGAGI. The CDR3 sequence is CASSYLGTSGRDTQYF. CDR3 nucleotides: TGTGCCAGCAGTTACCTTGGGACTAGCGGGAGGGATACGCAGTATTTT.

This clone appeared a few times. V is TRBV5-6 and J is TRBJ2-3; tentative D call: TRBD1 (5 bases). The germline V and J ends were trimmed by 0 bases and 3 bases, with 11 bases remaining between them. This CDR3 has 15 residues. Per the germline V gene, CDR1 is SGHDT and CDR2 is YYEEEE. The CDR3 DNA follows: TGTGCCAGCAGCTTGGGGGGCGCTCTTACAGATACGCAGTATTTT. Translating gives CASSLGGALTDTQYF.

The J gene is TRBJ2-7, the V gene TRBV7-6; possibly TRBD2 for D (5 bases). Trimming stripped 4 bases from V and 3 bases from J, with 13 bases between. The CDR3 totals 14 residues. Germline lookup yields CDR1 SGHVS and CDR2 FNYEAQ. The CDR3, as DNA: TGTGCCAGCAGCTCGGGAATTACTGGCTACGAGCAGTACTTC. This codes for CASSSGITGYEQYF. Looking up the rest from reference TRBV7-6 and TRBJ2-7 gives the full variable domain: GAGVSQSPRYKVTKRGQDVALRCDPISGHVSLYWYRQALGQGPEFLTYFNYEAQQDKSGLPNDRFSAERPEGSISTLTIQRTEQRDSAMYRCASSSGITGYEQYFGPGTRLTVT.

The chain joins TRBV7-2 to TRBJ2-1; D may be TRBD1 (5 bases). The length of the CDR3 is 14 residues. Trimming took 6 bases from V and 3 from J, leaving 12 bases between them. Germline V gives CDR1 SGHTA, CDR2 FQGNSA. CDR3 region: CASRRSTDYNEQFF. CDR3 bases: TGTGCCAGCAGACGATCGACAGACTACAATGAGCAGTTCTTC. Full variable domain (remainder filled in from reference TRBV7-2 and TRBJ2-1): GAGVSQSPSNKVTEKGKDVELRCDPISGHTALYWYRQSLGQGLEFLIYFQGNSAPDKSGLPSDRFSAERTGGSVSTLTIQRTQQEDSAVYLCASRRSTDYNEQFFGPGTRLTVL.

The V call is TRBV5-1, the J call TRBJ2-3, with 10 nucleotides matching TRBD1. The CDR3 extends over 16 amino acids. CDR1 and CDR2 (germline): SGHRS, YFSETQ. The J segment lost 4 bases and the V segment lost 3 bases, leaving 8 bases of the junction unmatched. The CDR3 region is CASSWETGGDADTQYF. DNA of the CDR3: TGCGCCAGCAGCTGGGAGACAGGGGGCGACGCAGATACGCAGTATTTT.

Details on this clone: One end of the junction does not line up with germline, which may come from a read error. The chain joins TRBV2 to TRBJ1-2, with no clear D. The CDR3 is 12 residues long. CDR1 and CDR2 (germline): SNHLY, FYNNEI. CDR3 region: CASREGDTGYTF. CDR3 DNA sequence: TGTGCCAGCAGAGAAGGAGACACGGGCTACACCTTC.

The J gene is TRBJ2-7, the V gene TRBV28, with D possibly being TRBD1 (6 bases). The length of the CDR3 is 15 residues. From germline, CDR1 is MDHEN and CDR2 SYDVKM. Trimming took 2 bases from V and 4 from J, leaving 15 bases between them. The CDR3 is CASSLGGQGGYEQYF. The CDR3 nucleotides are TGTGCCAGCAGTTTAGGGGGCCAGGGTGGTTACGAGCAGTACTTC.

The rearrangement links TRBV24-1 to TRBJ1-3; D is possibly TRBD1 (5 bases). The CDR3 sequence is 16 residues long. V dropped 4 bases and J dropped 0 bases, with 12 bases sitting between them. The V gene's germline CDR1 is KGHDR and CDR2 SFDVKD. The CDR3 bases are TGTGCCACCAGTGACGAGACAGCGAGCTCTGGAAACACCATATATTTT. This codes for CATSDETASSGNTIYF.

The V gene is TRBV2, the J gene TRBJ2-1; maybe TRBD1 (5 bases). This CDR3 comprises 15 residues. CDR1 is SNHLY and CDR2 is FYNNEI in the germline V gene. The V gene lost 6 bases and the J gene lost 7 bases, with 19 bases spanning the gap. As DNA, the CDR3 is TGTGCCAGCAGCCCTAGGATCCCTCCAGGGAATGAGCAGTTCTTC. It is translated as CASSPRIPPGNEQFF. Drawing the rest from reference TRBV2 and TRBJ2-1, the complete variable domain is EPEVTQTPSHQVTQMGQEVILRCVPISNHLYFYWYRQILGQKVEFLVSFYNNEISEKSEIFDDQFSVERPDGSNFTLKIRSTKLEDSAMYFCASSPRIPPGNEQFFGPGTRLTVL.

This chain connects TRBV4-1 to TRBJ1-5; 7 bases fit TRBD1. CDR1 and CDR2 (germline): MGHRA, YSYEKL. CDR3 size: 14 residues. The ends lost 2 bases at V and 5 bases at J; junction bases unmatched: 3. Here the CDR3 DNA reads TGCGCCAGCAGCCAAACAGGGGTTGATCAGCCCCAGCATTTT. Translation gives CASSQTGVDQPQHF.

The chain links TRBV6-5 to TRBJ1-5, with a possible D match to TRBD1 (6 bases). V lost 7 bases and J lost 7, with 20 bases in between. The CDR3 runs 15 residues. The germline V gene has CDR1 MNHEY and CDR2 SVGAGI. As DNA, the CDR3 is TGTGCCAGCACAAAACTATTTACAGGGAACCAGCCCCAGCATTTT. Protein: CASTKLFTGNQPQHF.

CDR3 nucleotide sequence: TGTGCCAGCAGCTTGTCCATCCCGAGGTCCTACAATGAGCAGTTCTTC. It encodes CASSLSIPRSYNEQFF. This rearrangement joins TRBV5-6 to TRBJ2-1; D is unresolved. The CDR3 totals 16 residues. Germline-derived CDR1 and CDR2 are SGHDT and YYEEEE. V was pared by 1 base and J by 1 base, with 12 bases between.